The subject of this entry is one T cell receptor (beta chain). For TCR beta, libraries came from quantitative 5'-RACE with molecular barcodes. In TCRdb, the 5' RACE reads were re-called with MiXCR into one record per CDR3 protein. Among about 360,000 distinct CDR3 sequences listed, 20% to 25% were seen once. The CDR3 sequence is 17 residues long. The data derive from a study of CD8 T cells in ankylosing spondylitis. The sample was blood, either unsorted or a sorted T cell fraction (not recorded which). The gene calls are TRBV12-1 and TRBJ2-3; TRBD1 was called by the table and not checked on the DNA. TRBV12-1 is a documented pseudogene. This TCR derives from a male donor with ankylosing spondylitis or in good health (not recorded which). The CDR3 here is CASSFWSRPLGTDTQYF. The DNA for the CDR3 is TGTGCCAGCAGCTTTTGGTCTAGGCCCCTTGGCACAGATACGCAGTATTTT.